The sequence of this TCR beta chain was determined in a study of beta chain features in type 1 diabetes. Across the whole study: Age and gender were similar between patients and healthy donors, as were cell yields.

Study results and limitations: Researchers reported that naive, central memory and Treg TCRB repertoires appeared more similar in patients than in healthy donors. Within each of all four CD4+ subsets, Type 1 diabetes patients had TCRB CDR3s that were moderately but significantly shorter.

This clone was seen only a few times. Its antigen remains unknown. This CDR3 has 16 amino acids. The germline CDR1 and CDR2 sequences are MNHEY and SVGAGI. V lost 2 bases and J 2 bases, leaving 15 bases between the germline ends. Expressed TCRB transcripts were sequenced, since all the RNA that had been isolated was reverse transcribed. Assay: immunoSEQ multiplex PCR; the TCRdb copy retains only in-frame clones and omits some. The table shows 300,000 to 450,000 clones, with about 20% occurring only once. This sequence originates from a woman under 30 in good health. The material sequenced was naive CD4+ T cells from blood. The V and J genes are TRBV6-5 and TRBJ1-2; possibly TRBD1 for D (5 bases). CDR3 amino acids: CASSYNWGLGNYGYTF. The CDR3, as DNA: TGTGCCAGCAGTTACAATTGGGGCCTCGGAAACTATGGCTACACCTTC.